This T cell receptor (beta chain) was captured in a study of spatial heterogeneity in lung cancer. In germline, CDR1 is LNHDA, CDR2 SQIVND (reference sequence). J lost 7 bases, V lost 0 bases, and 9 bases had no gene match. The CDR3 contains 17 residues. Via MiXCR, TCRdb re-called the 5' RACE reads, giving one row per CDR3 protein. The sample contains about 11,000 distinct CDR3 sequences, 5.2% of which appear only once. This clonotype was seen repeatedly, ten times or more. Its specificity is unknown. This beta chain appears as a stray read in a library generated for alpha chains; its size is not informative. Overall study results and limits: How many expanded intratumoral alpha and beta TCRs were present tracked the tumor mutation count, which was a count of nonsynonymous mutations.

The time point denotes: sample taken at primary tumor resection. The study sequenced unsorted whole RNA from tumor, nontumor lung or frozen PBMC. Material: lung tumor tissue, obtained at surgery. The rearrangement uses TRBV19 and TRBJ2-1, with 10 bases matching TRBD2. The clonotype originates from a male donor with early-stage non-small cell lung cancer. Here the CDR3 reads CASSIDGGLAGVNEQFF. The CDR3 DNA follows: TGTGCCAGTAGTATAGATGGCGGGCTAGCGGGGGTGAATGAGCAGTTCTTC.